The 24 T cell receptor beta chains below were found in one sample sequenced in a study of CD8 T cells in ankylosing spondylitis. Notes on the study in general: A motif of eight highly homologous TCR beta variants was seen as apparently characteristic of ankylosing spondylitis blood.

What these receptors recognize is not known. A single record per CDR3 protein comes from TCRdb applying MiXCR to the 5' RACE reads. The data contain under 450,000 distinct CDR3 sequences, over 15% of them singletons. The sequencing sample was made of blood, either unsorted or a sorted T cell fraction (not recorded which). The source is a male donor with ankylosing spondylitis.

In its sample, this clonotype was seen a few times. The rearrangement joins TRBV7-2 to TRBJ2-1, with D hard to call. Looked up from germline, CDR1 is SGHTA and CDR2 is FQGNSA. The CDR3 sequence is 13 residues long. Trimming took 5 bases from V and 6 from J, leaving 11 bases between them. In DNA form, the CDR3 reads TGTGCCAGCAGCACACCCTGGGCCAATGAGCAGTTCTTC. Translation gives CASSTPWANEQFF.

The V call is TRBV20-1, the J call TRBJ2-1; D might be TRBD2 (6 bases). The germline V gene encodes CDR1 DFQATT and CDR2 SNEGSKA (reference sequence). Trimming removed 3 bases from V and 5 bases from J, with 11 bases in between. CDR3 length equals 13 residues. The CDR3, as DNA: TGCAGTGCTAGGCCGACTAGTAACAATGAGCAGTTCTTC. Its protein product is CSARPTSNNEQFF.

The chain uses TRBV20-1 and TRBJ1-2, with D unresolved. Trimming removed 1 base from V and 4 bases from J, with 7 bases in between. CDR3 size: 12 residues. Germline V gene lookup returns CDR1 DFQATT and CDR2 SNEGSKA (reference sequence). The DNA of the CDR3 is TGCAGTGCTAGAGCTGAGGTCTATGGCTACACCTTC. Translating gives CSARAEVYGYTF.

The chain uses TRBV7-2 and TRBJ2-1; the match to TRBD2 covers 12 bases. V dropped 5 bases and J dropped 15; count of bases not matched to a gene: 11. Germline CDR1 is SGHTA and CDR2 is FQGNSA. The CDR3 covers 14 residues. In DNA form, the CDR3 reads TGTGCCAGCAGCCCGCGGACTAGCGGGAATGGTCTGTTCTTC. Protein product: CASSPRTSGNGLFF.

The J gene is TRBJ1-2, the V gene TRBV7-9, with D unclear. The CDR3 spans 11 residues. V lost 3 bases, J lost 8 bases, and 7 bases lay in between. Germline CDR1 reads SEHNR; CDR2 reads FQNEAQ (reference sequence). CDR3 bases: TGTGCCAGCAGCTTGGGGTTAGGCTACACCTTC. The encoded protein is CASSLGLGYTF.

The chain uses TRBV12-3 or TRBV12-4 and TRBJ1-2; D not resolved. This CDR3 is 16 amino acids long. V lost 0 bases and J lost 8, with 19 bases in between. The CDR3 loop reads CASSLAIWAVGRGYTF. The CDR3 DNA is TGTGCCAGCAGTTTAGCGATCTGGGCCGTCGGGAGAGGCTACACCTTC.

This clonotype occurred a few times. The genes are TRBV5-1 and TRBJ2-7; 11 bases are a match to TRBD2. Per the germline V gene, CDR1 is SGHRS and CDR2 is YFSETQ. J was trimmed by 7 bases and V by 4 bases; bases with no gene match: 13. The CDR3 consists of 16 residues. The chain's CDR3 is CASSTYPGTSGAEQYF. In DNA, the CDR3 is TGCGCCAGCAGCACCTACCCAGGGACTAGCGGAGCTGAGCAGTACTTC.

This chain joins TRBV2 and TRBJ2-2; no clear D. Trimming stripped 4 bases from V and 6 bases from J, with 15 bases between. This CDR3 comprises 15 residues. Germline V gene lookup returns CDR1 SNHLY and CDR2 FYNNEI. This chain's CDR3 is CASSAAGPGAGELFF. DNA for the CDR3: TGTGCCAGCAGTGCCGCCGGACCGGGCGCCGGGGAGCTGTTTTTT. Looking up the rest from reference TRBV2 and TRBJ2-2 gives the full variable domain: EPEVTQTPSHQVTQMGQEVILRCVPISNHLYFYWYRQILGQKVEFLVSFYNNEISEKSEIFDDQFSVERPDGSNFTLKIRSTKLEDSAMYFCASSAAGPGAGELFFGEGSRLTVL.

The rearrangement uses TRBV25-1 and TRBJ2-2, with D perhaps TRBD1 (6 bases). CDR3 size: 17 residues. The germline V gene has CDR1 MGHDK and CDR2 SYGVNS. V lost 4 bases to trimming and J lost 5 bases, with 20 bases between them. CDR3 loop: CASSAPYSYQGTGELFF. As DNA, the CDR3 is TGTGCCAGCAGTGCCCCGTACAGTTACCAGGGGACCGGGGAGCTGTTTTTT.

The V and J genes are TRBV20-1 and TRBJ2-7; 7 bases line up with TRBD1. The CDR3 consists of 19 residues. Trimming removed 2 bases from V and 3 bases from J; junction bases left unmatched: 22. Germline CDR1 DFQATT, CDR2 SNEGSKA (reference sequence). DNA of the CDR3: TGCAGTGCTAGAAAGCCTCGGGAAGGGGGCACCCAAAGTAACTACGAGCAGTACTTC. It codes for CSARKPREGGTQSNYEQYF.

In DNA form, the CDR3 reads TGTGCCAGCAGCTTAGAACAGATCGGGGAGCTGTTTTTT. Amino acid sequence: CASSLEQIGELFF. J is TRBJ2-2 and V is TRBV7-9, with unresolved D. Between the trimmed V and J ends, which lost 1 base and 7 bases, there was a span of 7 bases. This CDR3 has 13 residues. Germline V CDR1 and CDR2: SEHNR, FQNEAQ (reference sequence).

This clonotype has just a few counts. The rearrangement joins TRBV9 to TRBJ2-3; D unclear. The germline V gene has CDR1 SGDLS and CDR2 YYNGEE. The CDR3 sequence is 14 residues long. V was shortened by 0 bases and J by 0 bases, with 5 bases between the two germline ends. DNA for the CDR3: TGTGCCAGCAGCGTAGCGTATAGCACAGATACGCAGTATTTT. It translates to CASSVAYSTDTQYF.

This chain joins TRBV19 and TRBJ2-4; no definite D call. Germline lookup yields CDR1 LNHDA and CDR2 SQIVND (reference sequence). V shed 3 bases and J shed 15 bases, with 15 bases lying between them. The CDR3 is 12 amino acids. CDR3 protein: CASSMVDGKVYF. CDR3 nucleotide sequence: TGTGCCAGTAGTATGGTAGACGGAAAGGTGTACTTC.

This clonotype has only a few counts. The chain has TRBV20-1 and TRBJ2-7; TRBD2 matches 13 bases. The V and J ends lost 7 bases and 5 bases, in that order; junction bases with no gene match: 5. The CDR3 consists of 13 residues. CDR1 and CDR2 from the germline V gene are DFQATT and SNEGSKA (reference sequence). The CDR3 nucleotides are TGCAGTGGCCGGACTAGCGGGAGAAACGAGCAGTACTTC. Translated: CSGRTSGRNEQYF.

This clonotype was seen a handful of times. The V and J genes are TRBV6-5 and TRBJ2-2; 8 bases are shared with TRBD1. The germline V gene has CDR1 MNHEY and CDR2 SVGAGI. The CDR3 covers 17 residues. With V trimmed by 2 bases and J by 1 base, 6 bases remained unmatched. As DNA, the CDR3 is TGTGCCAGCAGTTACCAAACCGGGACAGGGAACACCGGGGAGCTGTTTTTT. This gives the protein CASSYQTGTGNTGELFF.

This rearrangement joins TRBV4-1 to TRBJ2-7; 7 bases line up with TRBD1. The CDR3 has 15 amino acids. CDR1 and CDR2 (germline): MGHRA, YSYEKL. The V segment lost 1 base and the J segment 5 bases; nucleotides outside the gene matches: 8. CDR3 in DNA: TGCGCCAGCAGCCAAGCTGGGACAGTGGTGCACGAGCAGTACTTC. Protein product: CASSQAGTVVHEQYF.

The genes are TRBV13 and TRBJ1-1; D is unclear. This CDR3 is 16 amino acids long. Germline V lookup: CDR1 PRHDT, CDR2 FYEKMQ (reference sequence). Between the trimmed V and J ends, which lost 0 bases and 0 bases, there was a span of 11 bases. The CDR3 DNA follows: TGTGCCAGCAGCTTAGGCCTAAGGGAGGTGAACACTGAAGCTTTCTTT. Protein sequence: CASSLGLREVNTEAFF.

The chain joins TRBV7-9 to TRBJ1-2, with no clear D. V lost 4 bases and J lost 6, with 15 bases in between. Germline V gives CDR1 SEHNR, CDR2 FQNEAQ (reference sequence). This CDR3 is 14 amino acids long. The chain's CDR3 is CASSSHTDGNGYTF. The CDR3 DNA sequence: TGTGCCAGCAGCTCCCACACGGACGGTAATGGCTACACCTTC.

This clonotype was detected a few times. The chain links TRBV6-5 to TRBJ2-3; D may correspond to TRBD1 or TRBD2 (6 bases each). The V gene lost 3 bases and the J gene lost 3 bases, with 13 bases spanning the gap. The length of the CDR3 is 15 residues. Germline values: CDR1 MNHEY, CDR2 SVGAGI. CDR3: CASSYTGSGTDTQYF. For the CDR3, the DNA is TGTGCCAGCAGTTATACAGGGAGCGGGACAGATACGCAGTATTTT.

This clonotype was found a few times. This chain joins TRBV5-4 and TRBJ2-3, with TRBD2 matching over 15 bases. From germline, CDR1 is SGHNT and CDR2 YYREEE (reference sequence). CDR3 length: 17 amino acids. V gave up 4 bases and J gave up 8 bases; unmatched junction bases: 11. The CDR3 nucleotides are TGTGCCAGCAGCCCGGCGGGACTAGCGGGAGGATGGGGTACGCAGTATTTT. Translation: CASSPAGLAGGWGTQYF.

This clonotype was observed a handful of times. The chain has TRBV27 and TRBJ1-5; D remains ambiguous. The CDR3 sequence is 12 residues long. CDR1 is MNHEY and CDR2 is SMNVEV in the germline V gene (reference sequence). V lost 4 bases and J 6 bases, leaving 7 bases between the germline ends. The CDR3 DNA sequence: TGTGCCAGCAGTTCGACCGGTCAGCCCCAGCATTTT. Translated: CASSSTGQPQHF.

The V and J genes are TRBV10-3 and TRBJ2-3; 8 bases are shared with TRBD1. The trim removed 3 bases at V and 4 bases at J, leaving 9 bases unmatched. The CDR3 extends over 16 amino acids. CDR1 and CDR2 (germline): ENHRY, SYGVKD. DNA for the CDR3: TGTGCCATCAGTGATGCCCACAGGGGGATCTCAGATACGCAGTATTTT. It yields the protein CAISDAHRGISDTQYF.

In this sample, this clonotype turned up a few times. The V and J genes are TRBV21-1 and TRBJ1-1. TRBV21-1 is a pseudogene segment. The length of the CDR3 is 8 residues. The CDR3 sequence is CARTEAFF. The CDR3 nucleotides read TGTGCCAGGACTGAAGCTTTCTTT.

DNA of the CDR3: TGTGCCAGCAGCTCCACAGTGAACTATGGCTACACCTTC. Translating it yields CASSSTVNYGYTF. J is TRBJ1-2 and V is TRBV12-3 or TRBV12-4; unclear D gene. This CDR3 contains 13 residues. V was shortened by 6 bases and J by 2 bases, with 10 bases between the two germline ends.